The 18 T cell receptor beta chains given below trace back to one sample, sequenced in a study of T cells in Graves' hyperthyroidism and ophthalmopathy. From RNA transcripts, TCR beta CDR3 regions were amplified. HTBI primers were employed in a first-round RT-PCR of the TCR CDR3. TCRdb used MiXCR to reprocess the multiplex PCR reads, holding one entry per CDR3 protein. The sample consists of under 350,000 distinct CDR3 sequences, approximately 12% of them appearing once. The sequenced sample was blood. These receptors were taken from a woman aged 30 to 39 with Graves' hyperthyroidism that later progressed to Graves' ophthalmopathy.

Ten or more counts support this clonotype. The chain has TRBV6-2 or TRBV6-3 and TRBJ2-7; 7 nucleotides match TRBD1. The CDR3 consists of 12 residues. Germline CDR1 is MNHEY and CDR2 is SVGEGT. The ends lost 10 bases at V and 2 bases at J; junction bases unmatched: 5. The CDR3 reads CAITTGTYEQYF. CDR3 coding DNA: TGTGCCATCACGACAGGGACCTACGAGCAGTACTTC.

The chain recombines TRBV29-1 with TRBJ2-5; possible D gene TRBD2, 5 bases. The CDR3 is 13 amino acids. V dropped 8 bases and J dropped 5 bases, with 18 bases sitting between them. Germline V gene sequence: CDR1 SQVTM, CDR2 ANQGSEA. CDR3 DNA: TGCAGCACTAGGCCCTTCTCATGGGAGACCCAGTACTTC. Amino acid sequence: CSTRPFSWETQYF.

In this sample, this clonotype turned up many times. This chain uses TRBV7-8 with TRBJ1-1, with TRBD1 as a possible D gene (5 bases). Trimming stripped 2 bases from V and 0 bases from J, with 19 bases between. Germline V lookup: CDR1 SGHVS, CDR2 FQNEAQ. CDR3 length: 18 amino acids. CDR3 residues: CASSLTVSGGYVNTEAFF. CDR3 in DNA: TGTGCCAGCAGCTTAACTGTGTCGGGGGGGTACGTGAACACTGAAGCTTTCTTT.

The chain joins TRBV19 to TRBJ2-1, with 7 bases aligning to TRBD1. CDR1 and CDR2 from the germline V gene are LNHDA and SQIVND (reference sequence). This CDR3 has 16 residues. J gave up 6 bases and V 3 bases, and 11 bases lay outside the gene matches. The CDR3 region is CASSMTGYVQGNEQFF. In DNA form, the CDR3 reads TGTGCCAGTAGTATGACAGGGTATGTACAAGGCAATGAGCAGTTCTTC.

This clonotype was observed a handful of times. The CDR3 DNA is TGTGCCAGTAGTATGTATGGGACAGGGCACACCGGGGAGCTGTTTTTT. Translation gives CASSMYGTGHTGELFF. This chain joins TRBV19 and TRBJ2-2, with TRBD1 identical over 9 bases. The CDR3 is 16 residues long. J was trimmed by 3 bases and V by 3 bases; bases with no gene match: 5. The germline V gene encodes CDR1 LNHDA and CDR2 SQIVND (reference sequence).

This clonotype was detected many times. The gene calls are TRBV12-3 or TRBV12-4 and TRBJ1-4, with TRBD1 matching over 7 bases. CDR3 length: 17 amino acids. J lost 7 bases, V lost 3 bases, and 14 bases had no gene match. The CDR3 loop reads CASSFGRRDSRSEKLFF. In DNA, the CDR3 is TGTGCCAGCAGTTTTGGCCGAAGGGACAGCCGTTCTGAAAAACTGTTTTTT.

Remarks on this clonotype: This may be a read error, as it is one base from a much larger clone. The V and J genes are TRBV18 and TRBJ1-2; D remains unclear. CDR3 length: 15 residues. The germline CDR1 and CDR2 sequences are KGHSH and LQKENI. CDR3 protein: CVSSPDAQVTYGYTF. CDR3 coding DNA: TGTGTCAGCTCACCAGACGCTCAGGTTACGTATGGCTACACCTTC.

In its sample, this clonotype was seen many times. J is TRBJ1-1 and V is TRBV28; D ambiguous. Trimming removed 3 bases from V and 3 bases from J, with 8 bases in between. The CDR3 is 13 amino acids. The germline V gene encodes CDR1 MDHEN and CDR2 SYDVKM. The CDR3 DNA is TGTGCCAGCAGTTTGACGTCCTACACTGAAGCTTTCTTT. This gives the protein CASSLTSYTEAFF. Full variable domain (outside the CDR3, taken from reference TRBV28 and TRBJ1-1): DVKVTQSSRYLVKRTGEKVFLECVQDMDHENMFWYRQDPGLGLRLIYFSYDVKMKEKGDIPEGYSVSREKKERFSLILESASTNQTSMYLCASSLTSYTEAFFGQGTRLTVV.

The gene calls are TRBV19 and TRBJ2-1, with D uncertain. Germline CDR1 LNHDA, CDR2 SQIVND (reference sequence). Between the trimmed V and J ends, which lost 3 bases and 0 bases, there was a span of 18 bases. The CDR3 runs to 18 residues. In DNA form, the CDR3 reads TGTGCCAGTAGTATCTCGGATCAGAACCTCATCTCCTACAATGAGCAGTTCTTC. Residues: CASSISDQNLISYNEQFF.

Comment on this clonotype: One junction end does not reproduce the germline sequence, and a read error may be involved. The rearrangement links TRBV6-1 to TRBJ2-5; D may be TRBD1 (6 bases). The CDR3 consists of 15 residues. CDR1 and CDR2 (germline): MNHNS, SASEGT. The CDR3 DNA reads TGTGCCAGCAGCACCCGCACAGGGAAACAAGAGGCCCAGTACTTC. Translating it yields CASSTRTGKQEAQYF.

There are a few counts of this clonotype. V and J are TRBV27 and TRBJ1-6; TRBD1 matches 8 bases. Unmatched junction bases numbered 8, after V lost 3 bases and J lost 10 bases. The CDR3 covers 15 residues. From germline, CDR1 is MNHEY and CDR2 SMNVEV (reference sequence). In nucleotides, the CDR3 is TGTGCCAGCAGTTTTGGGCGGACAGGGCTCTCACCCCTCCACTTT. It encodes CASSFGRTGLSPLHF.

Of note for this clonotype: A much larger clone is a single base away; this may be a read error. The chain combines TRBV10-3 with TRBJ2-7, with a weak D call TRBD2 (7 bases). The CDR3 totals 14 residues. V was trimmed by 8 bases and J by 6 bases, leaving 20 bases between them. Looked up from germline, CDR1 is ENHRY and CDR2 is SYGVKD. DNA of the CDR3: TGTGCCATCGAGGCGGGACGGGGGGCGTCCGAGCAGTACTTC. Protein sequence: CAIEAGRGASEQYF.

As for this clonotype: Being one base from a much bigger clone, this may be a read error. This chain connects TRBV18 to TRBJ2-7; D remains unclear. The CDR3 covers 13 residues. Trimming pared 3 bases from V and 6 bases from J, leaving 12 bases between. Germline V gene lookup returns CDR1 KGHSH and CDR2 LQKENI. The CDR3 nucleotides read TGTGCCAGCTCACCCGCAGACATCTGCGAGCAGTACTTC. Amino acids: CASSPADICEQYF.

The chain has TRBV4-3 and TRBJ2-7; D is undetermined. Trimming left V 1 base short and J 6 bases short, with 13 bases between. The germline V gene encodes CDR1 LGHNA and CDR2 YSLEER. The CDR3 length is 14 residues. The CDR3 protein is CASSQVQVSVEQYF. For the CDR3, the DNA is TGCGCCAGCAGCCAAGTTCAGGTATCCGTCGAGCAGTACTTC.

This clonotype was counted only a few times. The gene calls are TRBV11-2 and TRBJ1-2; the D gene is possibly TRBD1 (6 bases). The CDR3 length is 20 residues. Germline-derived CDR1 and CDR2 are SGHAT and FQNNGV. The V end lost 0 bases, the J end lost 0 bases, and 23 bases lay between the germline ends. The CDR3 loop reads CASSLDPLPEGVLTNYGYTF. The CDR3 bases are TGTGCCAGCAGCTTAGACCCCCTCCCGGAGGGGGTCCTCACTAACTATGGCTACACCTTC. The variable domain in full, with the rest retrieved from reference TRBV11-2 and TRBJ1-2, is EAGVAQSPRYKIIEKRQSVAFWCNPISGHATLYWYQQILGQGPKLLIQFQNNGVVDDSQLPKDRFSAERLKGVDSTLKIQPAKLEDSAVYLCASSLDPLPEGVLTNYGYTFGSGTRLTVV.

Many counts were recorded for this clonotype. The CDR3 region is CASSDHPLRDSYEQYF. The CDR3, as DNA: TGTGCCAGCAGTGACCACCCTCTGCGGGACTCCTACGAGCAGTACTTC. The gene calls are TRBV6-1 and TRBJ2-7, with TRBD2 as a possible D gene (6 bases). Trimming left V 3 bases short and J 0 bases short, with 15 bases between. Germline V gene lookup returns CDR1 MNHNS and CDR2 SASEGT. The CDR3 is 16 amino acids.

A few counts support this clonotype. The chain couples TRBV6-1 to TRBJ2-2; D not resolved. From germline, CDR1 is MNHNS and CDR2 SASEGT. CDR3 size: 11 residues. V lost 8 bases and J lost 7, with 8 bases in between. CDR3 amino acids: CASGKGGELFF. DNA for the CDR3: TGTGCCAGCGGAAAGGGCGGGGAGCTGTTTTTT.

The V gene is TRBV19, the J gene TRBJ1-1, with 10 bases lining up with TRBD1. Trimming removed 3 bases from V and 5 bases from J; junction bases left unmatched: 3. The V gene's germline CDR1 is LNHDA and CDR2 SQIVND (reference sequence). The CDR3 totals 14 residues. In DNA form, the CDR3 reads TGTGCCAGTAGTATGGGACAGGGGTGGACTGAAGCTTTCTTT. Amino acids: CASSMGQGWTEAFF.